This TCR beta chain was obtained from a study of T cells after yellow fever vaccination. The CDR3 spans 13 residues. CDR1 is SGHTA, CDR2 FQGNSA, per germline. V was pared by 6 bases and J by 5 bases, with 13 bases between. This clonotype was counted ten times or more. Antigen: not known. The study's findings and limits: Clones that expanded after primary vaccination mostly reappeared after the booster (roughly 97% CD4, 88% CD8).

TCRdb re-called the 5' RACE reads with MiXCR, one entry per CDR3 protein. Here the sample spans approximately 120,000 distinct CDR3 sequences, roughly 6.7% being singletons. This specimen was CD4+ T cells sorted from PBMCs, taken about 10 days after the first yellow fever vaccination. The receptor's source is a man aged 18 to 30 who received the YFV17D yellow fever vaccine. The chain carries TRBV7-2 and TRBJ1-1, with D unresolved. Written as DNA, the CDR3 is TGTGCCAGCAGGTGGCAAGGCCGAACTGAAGCTTTCTTT. This codes for CASRWQGRTEAFF.